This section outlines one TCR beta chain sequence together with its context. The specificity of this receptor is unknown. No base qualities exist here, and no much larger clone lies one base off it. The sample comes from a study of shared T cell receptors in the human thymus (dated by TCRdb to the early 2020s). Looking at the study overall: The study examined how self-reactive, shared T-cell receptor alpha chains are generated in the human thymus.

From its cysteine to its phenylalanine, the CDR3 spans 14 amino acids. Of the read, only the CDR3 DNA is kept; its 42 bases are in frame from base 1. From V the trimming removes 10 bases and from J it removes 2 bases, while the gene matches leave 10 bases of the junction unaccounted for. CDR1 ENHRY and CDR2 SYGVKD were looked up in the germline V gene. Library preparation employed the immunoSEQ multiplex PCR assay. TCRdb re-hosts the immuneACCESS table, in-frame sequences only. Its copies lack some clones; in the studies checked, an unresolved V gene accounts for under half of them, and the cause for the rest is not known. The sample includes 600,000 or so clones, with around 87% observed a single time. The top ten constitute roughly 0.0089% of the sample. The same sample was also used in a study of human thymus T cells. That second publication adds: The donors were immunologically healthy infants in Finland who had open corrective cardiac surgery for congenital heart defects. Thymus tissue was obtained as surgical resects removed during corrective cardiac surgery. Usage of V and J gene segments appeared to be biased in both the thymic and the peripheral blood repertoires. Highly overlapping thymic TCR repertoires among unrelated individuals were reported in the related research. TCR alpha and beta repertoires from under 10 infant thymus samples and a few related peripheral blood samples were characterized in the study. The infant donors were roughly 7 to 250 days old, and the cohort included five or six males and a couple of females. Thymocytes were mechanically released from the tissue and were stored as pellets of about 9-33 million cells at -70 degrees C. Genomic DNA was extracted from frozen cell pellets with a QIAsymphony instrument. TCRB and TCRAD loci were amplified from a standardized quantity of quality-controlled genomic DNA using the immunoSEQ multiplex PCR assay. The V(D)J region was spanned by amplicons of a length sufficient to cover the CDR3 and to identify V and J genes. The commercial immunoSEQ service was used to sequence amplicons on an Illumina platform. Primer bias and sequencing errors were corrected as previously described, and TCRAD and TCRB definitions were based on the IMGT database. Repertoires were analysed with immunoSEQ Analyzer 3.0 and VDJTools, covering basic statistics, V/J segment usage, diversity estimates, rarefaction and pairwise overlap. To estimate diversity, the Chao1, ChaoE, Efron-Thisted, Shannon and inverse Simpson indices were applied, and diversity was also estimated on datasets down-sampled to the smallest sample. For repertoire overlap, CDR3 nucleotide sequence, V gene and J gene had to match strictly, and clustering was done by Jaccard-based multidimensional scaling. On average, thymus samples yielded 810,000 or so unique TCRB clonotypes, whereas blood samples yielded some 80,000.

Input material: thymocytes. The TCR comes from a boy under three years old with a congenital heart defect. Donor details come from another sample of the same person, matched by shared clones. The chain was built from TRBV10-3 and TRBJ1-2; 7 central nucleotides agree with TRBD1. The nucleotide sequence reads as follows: TGTGCCACCACACAGGGGCCTCCAAACTATGGCTACACCTTC. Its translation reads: CATTQGPPNYGYTF.